The 7 T cell receptor beta chains in this list originate from one sample, sequenced in a study of radiation and T cells in renal cell carcinoma. Documented time point: blood 2 weeks post-SBRT. The sample's treatment: 15 Gy SBRT to primary tumor, nephrectomy 4 weeks later. Only in-frame clones appear in the TCRdb table, and some are missing; sequencing was by immunoSEQ multiplex PCR. The sample includes about 120,000 clones, approximately 75% of them seen just once. The sequencing used blood, collected from a patient whose treatment included radiotherapy and nephrectomy. These receptors all stem from a woman aged 55-70 years with renal cell carcinoma.

The chain joins TRBV9 to TRBJ2-7; D remains ambiguous. CDR1 SGDLS and CDR2 YYNGEE come from the germline V gene. The V end lost 0 bases, the J end lost 6 bases, and 13 bases lay between the germline ends. The length of the CDR3 is 14 residues. The CDR3 DNA follows: TGTGCCAGCAGCGTAGGGGGATACCCCCTCGAGCAGTACTTC. Translation: CASSVGGYPLEQYF.

The chain recombines TRBV4-1 with TRBJ1-6; 7 nucleotides align to TRBD1. There are 15 residues in the CDR3. CDR1 and CDR2 (germline): MGHRA, YSYEKL. Trimming cost V 3 bases and J 8 bases; bases outside gene matches: 7. The CDR3 sequence: CASSQADRDHSPLHF. The CDR3 DNA reads TGCGCCAGCAGCCAGGCCGACAGGGACCATTCACCCCTCCACTTT.

V usage is TRBV5-1 and J usage is TRBJ1-1; TRBD1 matches 9 bases. The V gene's germline CDR1 is SGHRS and CDR2 YFSETQ. CDR3 length: 15 residues. Trimming removed 0 bases from V and 11 bases from J; junction bases left unmatched: 11. CDR3 region: CASSLDQGQGRRAFF. CDR3 DNA: TGCGCCAGCAGCTTGGATCAGGGACAGGGTAGGAGGGCTTTCTTT. The variable domain in full, completed from reference TRBV5-1 and TRBJ1-1, reads KAGVTQTPRYLIKTRGQQVTLSCSPISGHRSVSWYQQTPGQGLQFLFEYFSETQRNKGNFPGRFSGRQFSNSRSEMNVSTLELGDSALYLCASSLDQGQGRRAFFGQGTRLTVV.

This chain connects TRBV6-1 to TRBJ1-2, with a tentative D call TRBD1 (5 bases). V lost 3 bases and J 4 bases, leaving 9 bases between the germline ends. The CDR3 runs to 13 residues. The germline gives CDR1 MNHNS, CDR2 SASEGT. Here the CDR3 DNA reads TGTGCCAGCAGTGAGGCGGGGGTCTATGGCTACACCTTC. This encodes CASSEAGVYGYTF.

The chain couples TRBV7-9 to TRBJ1-4; maybe TRBD1 (6 bases). Trimming shortened V by 1 base and J by 7 bases, and 19 bases separated the two germline ends. From germline, CDR1 is SEHNR and CDR2 FQNEAQ (reference sequence). The CDR3 consists of 17 residues. The chain's CDR3 is CASSLEEGRTVGEKLFF. In DNA form, the CDR3 reads TGTGCCAGCAGCTTAGAAGAGGGGCGGACAGTAGGTGAAAAACTGTTTTTT.

J is TRBJ2-6 and V is TRBV11-3, with 8 bases identical to TRBD1. In germline, CDR1 is SGHNT, CDR2 YENEEA. The CDR3 has 17 residues. V lost 4 bases, J lost 0 bases, and 5 bases stayed unmatched. CDR3 in amino acids: CASSSDRGSSGANVLTF. The CDR3 DNA sequence: TGTGCCAGCAGCTCAGACAGGGGCAGCTCTGGGGCCAACGTCCTGACTTTC.

The chain is built from TRBV27 and TRBJ2-7; no definite D call. CDR1 is MNHEY and CDR2 is SMNVEV in the germline V gene (reference sequence). This CDR3 region has 12 residues. V lost 6 bases and J 3 bases, leaving 9 bases between the germline ends. The CDR3 DNA reads TGTGCCAGCAGACAGTCATACTACGAGCAGTACTTC. This translates into CASRQSYYEQYF.